This T cell receptor beta chain was captured by sequencing in a study of blood T cell repertoires in COVID-19. Study summary: Some COVID-19 samples were acute and others convalescent; all came from the United States, Italy and Spain. Sources were T cells, B-cell-depleted T cells, or PBMCs; the material itself was cDNA or gDNA.

In the original processing: Quantification of nucleated cells was approximated via reference gene primer amplification. Produced via immunoSEQ multiplex PCR; TCRdb's table is partial and in-frame only. V, J and clone size were drawn from that table, and D and trimming were deduced from the DNA. Among hundreds of thousands of clones listed, approximately 91% were seen once. V lost 5 bases to trimming and J lost 5 bases, with 12 bases between them. Germline V gene sequence: CDR1 MNHEY, CDR2 SVGAGI. CDR3 length equals 13 residues. Source material: peripheral blood. The sequence came from a woman aged 40 to 49 who had recovered from COVID-19. This chain uses TRBV6-5 with TRBJ1-1; no clear D gene. This CDR3 is CASSMNRRTEAFF. For the CDR3, the DNA is TGTGCCAGCAGTATGAATCGGAGGACTGAAGCTTTCTTT.